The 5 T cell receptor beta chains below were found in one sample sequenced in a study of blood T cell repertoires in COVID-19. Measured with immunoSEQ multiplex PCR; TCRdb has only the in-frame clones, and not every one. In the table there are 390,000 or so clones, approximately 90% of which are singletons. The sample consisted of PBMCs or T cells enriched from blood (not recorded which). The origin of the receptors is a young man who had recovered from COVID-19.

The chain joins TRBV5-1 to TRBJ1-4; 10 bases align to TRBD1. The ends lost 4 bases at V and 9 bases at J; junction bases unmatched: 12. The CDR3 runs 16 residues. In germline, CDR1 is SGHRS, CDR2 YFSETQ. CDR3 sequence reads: CASSDGQGDGDKKLFF. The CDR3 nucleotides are TGCGCCAGCAGCGACGGACAGGGGGACGGCGATAAAAAACTGTTTTTT.

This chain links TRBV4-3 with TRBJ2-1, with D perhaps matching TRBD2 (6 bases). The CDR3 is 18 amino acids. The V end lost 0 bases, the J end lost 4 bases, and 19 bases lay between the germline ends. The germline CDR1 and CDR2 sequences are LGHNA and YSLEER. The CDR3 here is CASSQDPPNAGMYNEQFF. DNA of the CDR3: TGCGCCAGCAGCCAAGATCCCCCTAACGCGGGAATGTACAATGAGCAGTTCTTC.

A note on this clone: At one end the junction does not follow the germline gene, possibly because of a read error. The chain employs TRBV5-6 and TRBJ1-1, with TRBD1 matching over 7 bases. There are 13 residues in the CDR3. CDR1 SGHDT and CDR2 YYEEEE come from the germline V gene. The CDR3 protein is CASSLEWTGLFRF. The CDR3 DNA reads TGTGCCAGCAGCTTGGAATGGACAGGACTTTTTAGGTTT.

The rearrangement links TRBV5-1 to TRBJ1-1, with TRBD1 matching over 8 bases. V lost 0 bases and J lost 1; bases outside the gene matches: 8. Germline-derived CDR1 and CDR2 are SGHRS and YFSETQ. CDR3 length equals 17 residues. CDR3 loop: CASSLVYRGSRNTEAFF. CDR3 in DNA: TGCGCCAGCAGCTTGGTCTACAGGGGGTCCCGGAACACTGAAGCTTTCTTT. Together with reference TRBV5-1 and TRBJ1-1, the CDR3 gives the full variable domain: KAGVTQTPRYLIKTRGQQVTLSCSPISGHRSVSWYQQTPGQGLQFLFEYFSETQRNKGNFPGRFSGRQFSNSRSEMNVSTLELGDSALYLCASSLVYRGSRNTEAFFGQGTRLTVV.

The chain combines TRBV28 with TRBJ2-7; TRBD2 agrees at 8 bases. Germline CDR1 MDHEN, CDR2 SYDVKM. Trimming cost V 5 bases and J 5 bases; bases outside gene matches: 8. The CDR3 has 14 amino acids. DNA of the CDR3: TGTGCCAGCAGTCTCCCCGGGACTAGAAACGAGCAGTACTTC. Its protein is CASSLPGTRNEQYF. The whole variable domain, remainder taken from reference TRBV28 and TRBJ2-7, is DVKVTQSSRYLVKRTGEKVFLECVQDMDHENMFWYRQDPGLGLRLIYFSYDVKMKEKGDIPEGYSVSREKKERFSLILESASTNQTSMYLCASSLPGTRNEQYFGPGTRLTVT.